This T cell receptor (beta chain) was sequenced in a study of shared clonotypes between healthy human individuals. General study results and limits: Clonotype sharing among the donors was expected to vary with sequencing depth.

CDR1 and CDR2 from the germline V gene are SEHNR and FQNEAQ (reference sequence). This CDR3 spans 16 amino acids. V was trimmed by 6 bases and J by 0 bases, leaving 15 bases between them. Of note for this clone: The antigen remains unidentified.

Assay: immunoSEQ multiplex PCR; the TCRdb copy retains only in-frame clones and omits some. Seen here are about 870,000 clones, 92% observed once, and the top ten hold less than 25%. Positively selected for CCR7, the CD45RO-negative cells used as naive CD8 cells excluded terminally differentiated effector memory CD45RA+ cells. The J gene is TRBJ2-4, the V gene TRBV7-9, with a possible D match to TRBD2 (5 bases). The clonotype was recovered from a man aged 25-40 years in good health. The sample was naive CD8+ T cells sorted from blood. CDR3 sequence (DNA): TGTGCCAGCAGTACCTCCGGGGAACTAGCCAAAAACATTCAGTACTTC. Amino acid sequence: CASSTSGELAKNIQYF. The full variable domain, its missing parts supplied by reference TRBV7-9 and TRBJ2-4, is DTGVSQNPRHKITKRGQNVTFRCDPISEHNRLYWYRQTLGQGPEFLTYFQNEAQLEKSRLLSDRFSAERPKGSFSTLEIQRTEQGDSAMYLCASSTSGELAKNIQYFGAGTRLSVL.